The rows below give T cell receptor beta chains drawn from one sample of a study of T-cell memory formation after mild COVID-19. In TCRdb, the 5' RACE reads were re-called with MiXCR into one record per CDR3 protein. The sample carries 150,000 to 200,000 distinct CDR3 sequences, roughly a third recorded once. Sequencing was performed on PBMCs or a T cell subset sorted from them (not recorded which). These receptors were collected from an adult woman who had mild COVID-19 (a few samples of this study predate the infection). Cell type and time point are not known. The CDR3 runs from the conserved cysteine through the conserved F or W. A D gene is named only where the DNA matches it firmly. A row's size may be missing; if present it is once, few, many or a size class.

TGTGCCAGCAGAAACCCAGGGCCGACCCTCTCTGGGGCCAACGTCCTGACTTTC | CASRNPGPTLSGANVLTF | TRBV6-6 | NA | NA | TRBJ2-6
TGTGCCAGCAGTTACGTCCCGGACAGGGGCGCGGACGAGCAGTACTTC | CASSYVPDRGADEQYF | TRBV6-2/TRBV6-3 | TRBD1 | NA | TRBJ2-7
TGTGCCATCAGTGAGGACAGGGGGCGATCATTTAGCACTGAAGCTTTCTTT | CAISEDRGRSFSTEAFF | TRBV10-3 | TRBD1 | NA | TRBJ1-1
TGTGCCAGCAGCTTCACCCCCGGTAGCGGGAGTTCCTACGAGCAGTACTTC | CASSFTPGSGSSYEQYF | TRBV7-2 | TRBD2 | once | TRBJ2-7
TGTGCCAGCTCACCACCCCAGGCAGGGGACCACAATGAGCAGTTCTTC | CASSPPQAGDHNEQFF | TRBV18 | NA | NA | TRBJ2-1
TGTGCCAGCTCACCAAATTCAGGCTCCGAGCAGTACTTC | CASSPNSGSEQYF | TRBV18 | NA | NA | TRBJ2-7
TGCAGCGCCGATCGGGAATACACTGAAGCTTTCTTT | CSADREYTEAFF | TRBV29-1 | NA | NA | TRBJ1-1
TGTGCCAGCACCTCTGTAGCGGGGGGGCCGGGCAATGAGCAGTTCTTC | CASTSVAGGPGNEQFF | TRBV6-5 | TRBD2 | NA | TRBJ2-1
TGTGCCAGCACGTTAATAGCGGGGGGCTACGAGCAGTACTTC | CASTLIAGGYEQYF | TRBV27 | TRBD2 | few | TRBJ2-7
TGCAGTGCTAGAGATGTCGACACAGATACGCAGTATTTT | CSARDVDTDTQYF | TRBV20-1 | NA | few | TRBJ2-3
TGTGCCAGCAGCTTAGGGTCCGCGAACACTGAAGCTTTCTTT | CASSLGSANTEAFF | TRBV11-2 | NA | NA | TRBJ1-1
TGCAGTGCGCGTCCAGGGGGCCAAGAGACCCAGTACTTC | CSARPGGQETQYF | TRBV20-1 | TRBD1 | few | TRBJ2-5
TGTGCCAGCAGCCTATATTCGGGGCTGGCCAAAAACATTCAGTACTTC | CASSLYSGLAKNIQYF | TRBV12-3/TRBV12-4 | NA | many | TRBJ2-4
TGCAGTGCCAGGCGGGGACCGACAAATCAGCCCCAGCATTTT | CSARRGPTNQPQHF | TRBV20-1 | NA | NA | TRBJ1-5
TGTGCCAGCAGTTACTGGACTAGCGGAGATGAGCAGTTCTTC | CASSYWTSGDEQFF | TRBV6-5 | TRBD2 | NA | TRBJ2-1
TGTGCCAGCAGCTCCCAACGTTTATCGGTAGTCGAACCCGAAGCTTTCTTT | CASSSQRLSVVEPEAFF | TRBV13 | NA | NA | TRBJ1-1
TGTGCCAGCAGCTTGGACGGACAGGTTAATTCACCCCTCCACTTT | CASSLDGQVNSPLHF | TRBV7-6 | TRBD1 | NA | TRBJ1-6
TGTGCCAGCAGCCCCGGGGACAGCCTCTACGGGGCCAACGTCCTGACTTTC | CASSPGDSLYGANVLTF | TRBV12-3/TRBV12-4 | TRBD1 | NA | TRBJ2-6
TGTGCCAGCACCACGTTGAGAAAAGAGACCCAGTACTTC | CASTTLRKETQYF | TRBV12-3/TRBV12-4 | NA | NA | TRBJ2-5
TGCAGTGCTAGTTGGGGACAGGGCTACGAGCAGTACTTC | CSASWGQGYEQYF | TRBV20-1 | TRBD1 | NA | TRBJ2-7
TGTGCCAGCAGTGTTAACAGGGCAGATACGCAGTATTTT | CASSVNRADTQYF | TRBV2 | NA | many | TRBJ2-3
TGTGCCACCAGTGATTCCCCTGGACTAGCGGATGGGCAGTTCTTC | CATSDSPGLADGQFF | TRBV24-1 | TRBD2 | few | TRBJ2-1
TGTGCCAGCAGCGTAAGTCCCAAATGGGAACAGCCCCAGCATTTT | CASSVSPKWEQPQHF | TRBV9 | NA | NA | TRBJ1-5
TGTGCCAGCAGCGTAGCTGGAGGTGACCCCTACGAGCAGTACTTC | CASSVAGGDPYEQYF | TRBV9 | NA | NA | TRBJ2-7
TGTGCCAGCCGGTCGGGGAAAAATTCACCCCTCCACTTT | CASRSGKNSPLHF | TRBV3-1 | NA | NA | TRBJ1-6
TGTGCCAGCAGCCAACTGGGGGAGGTCACCGGGGAGCTGTTTTTT | CASSQLGEVTGELFF | TRBV3-1 | NA | NA | TRBJ2-2
TGTGCCTGGAAACCCCGACAGGGAGGGGATGGCTATGGCTACACCTTC | CAWKPRQGGDGYGYTF | TRBV30 | TRBD1 | NA | TRBJ1-2
TGTGCCAGCAGCTCGGGACTAGCGGGGGCTAAGACGGGTGAGCAGTTCTTC | CASSSGLAGAKTGEQFF | TRBV7-6 | TRBD2 | NA | TRBJ2-1
TGTGCCAGCAGCGATACGGTTTCAGATACGCAGTATTTT | CASSDTVSDTQYF | TRBV7-3 | NA | NA | TRBJ2-3